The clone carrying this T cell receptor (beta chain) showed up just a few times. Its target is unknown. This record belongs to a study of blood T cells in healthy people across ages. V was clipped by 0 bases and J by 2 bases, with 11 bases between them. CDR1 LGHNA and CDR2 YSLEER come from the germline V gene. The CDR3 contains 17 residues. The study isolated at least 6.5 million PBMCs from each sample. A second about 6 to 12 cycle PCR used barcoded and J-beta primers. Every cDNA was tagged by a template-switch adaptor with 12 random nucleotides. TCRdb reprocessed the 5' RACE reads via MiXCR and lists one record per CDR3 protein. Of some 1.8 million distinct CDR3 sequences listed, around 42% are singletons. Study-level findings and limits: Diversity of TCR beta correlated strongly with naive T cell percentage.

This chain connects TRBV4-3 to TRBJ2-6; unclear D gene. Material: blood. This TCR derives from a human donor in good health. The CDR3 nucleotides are TGCGCCAGCAGCCAAGACGCGGCAGATCCTGGGGCCAACGTCCTGACTTTC. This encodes CASSQDAADPGANVLTF.